The 9 T cell receptor beta chains below were found in one sample sequenced in a study of CD8 T cells in Susac syndrome. An input of about 0.5 to 1 ug of RNA was subjected to reverse transcription using random hexamers. TCRdb called the immunoSEQ multiplex PCR reads again in MiXCR, with one record for every CDR3 protein. The profile shows 150,000 to 200,000 distinct CDR3 sequences, roughly 93% of them singletons. The sequencing input was CD4+ T cells from PBMCs. The origin of the receptors is a human donor in good health.

The genes are TRBV12-3 or TRBV12-4 and TRBJ1-4; D is undetermined. V lost 6 bases and J lost 0, with 11 bases in between. The CDR3 runs to 15 residues. CDR3 in DNA: TGTGCCAGCAGCGAAAACGGCGCAACTAATGAAAAACTGTTTTTT. This translates into CASSENGATNEKLFF.

V gene TRBV6-6 combines with J gene TRBJ2-5, with TRBD1 as a possible D gene (5 bases). Germline assignment: CDR1 MNHNY and CDR2 SVGAGI (reference sequence). V shed 6 bases and J shed 5 bases, with 13 bases lying between them. The CDR3 consists of 13 residues. DNA for the CDR3: TGTGCCAGCAGATTCCAGGGTGGGGAGACCCAGTACTTC. Its protein is CASRFQGGETQYF.

The chain has TRBV5-5 and TRBJ1-2, with D unresolved. Germline loops: CDR1 SGHKS, CDR2 YYEKEE (reference sequence). This CDR3 has 15 amino acids. V lost 2 bases, J lost 5 bases, and 16 bases lay in between. The CDR3 here is CASSFYGEPRYGYTF. As DNA, the CDR3 is TGTGCCAGCAGCTTTTACGGAGAACCGCGATATGGCTACACCTTC.

The V and J genes are TRBV3-1 and TRBJ1-4; D uncertain. The germline V gene has CDR1 LGHDT and CDR2 YNNKEL (reference sequence). The CDR3 is made up of 15 amino acids. V was trimmed by 0 bases and J by 6 bases, leaving 11 bases between them. CDR3 loop: CASSQDHYPDEKLFF. The CDR3 region has the DNA TGTGCCAGCAGCCAAGATCACTACCCCGATGAAAAACTGTTTTTT.

The rearrangement uses TRBV30 and TRBJ1-5; D call uncertain. The V and J ends lost 2 bases and 8 bases respectively, with 13 bases between them. Germline V gene sequence: CDR1 GTSNPN, CDR2 SVGIG (reference sequence). CDR3 length: 13 amino acids. The CDR3 spells CAWSRGSREPQHF. The DNA of the CDR3 is TGTGCCTGGAGTCGAGGGTCGAGGGAGCCCCAGCATTTT.

The chain uses TRBV20-1 and TRBJ1-1, with 7 bases lining up with TRBD1. The J segment lost 0 bases and the V segment lost 7 bases, leaving 8 bases of the junction unmatched. From germline, CDR1 is DFQATT and CDR2 SNEGSKA (reference sequence). This CDR3 has 14 amino acids. As DNA, the CDR3 is TGCAGTGGGGAAAACAGGGGCGTGAACACTGAAGCTTTCTTT. This translates into CSGENRGVNTEAFF.

The CDR3 spells CASSLPRTEAFF. For the CDR3, the DNA is TGTGCCAGCAGTTTACCCCGAACTGAAGCTTTCTTT. The chain has TRBV12-3 or TRBV12-4 and TRBJ1-1; D is unresolved. Trimming left V 2 bases short and J 5 bases short, with 6 bases between. This CDR3 contains 12 residues.

The chain employs TRBV3-1 and TRBJ1-3; D is undetermined. The CDR3 runs to 13 residues. Germline CDR1 reads LGHDT; CDR2 reads YNNKEL (reference sequence). Trimming left V 0 bases short and J 4 bases short, with 4 bases between. The CDR3 loop reads CASSQESGNTIYF. In nucleotides, the CDR3 is TGTGCCAGCAGCCAAGAGTCGGGAAACACCATATATTTT.

The chain is built from TRBV7-9 and TRBJ2-3; a possible D gene is TRBD2 (5 bases). The V gene's germline CDR1 is SEHNR and CDR2 FQNEAQ (reference sequence). CDR3 length: 16 residues. Trimming took 1 base from V and 0 from J, leaving 11 bases between them. The CDR3 region has the DNA TGTGCCAGCAGCTTAGAGAGGGCGGCTAGCACAGATACGCAGTATTTT. Encoded protein: CASSLERAASTDTQYF.